Sequencing of this TCR beta chain was carried out in a study of T cell repertoires in aging, cancer and after chemotherapy. For the study at large: Approximately 8 million TCR reads were in the whole dataset.

By share, this clonotype counts as large. TRB rearrangements spanning V, D and J were amplified using mixed TRB-A/B primers. TCRdb re-analysed the multiplex PCR reads in MiXCR, keeping a single row per CDR3 protein. The data contain around 960 distinct CDR3 sequences, 13% to 15% of them singletons. Peripheral blood genomic DNA, not sorted cells or RNA, was the template. CDR1 and CDR2 (germline): LNHDA, SQIVND (reference sequence). Trimming took 3 bases from V and 3 from J, leaving 24 bases between them. This CDR3 region has 18 residues. This sequence joins TRBV19 and TRBJ2-7, with unresolved D. The sequence was collected from a human donor with a solid tumor. The sequenced material came from blood. The CDR3 loop is CASSMYGPGRSYNYEQYF. The CDR3, as DNA: TGTGCCAGTAGTATGTATGGTCCAGGCCGAAGTTACAACTACGAGCAGTACTTC.